Presented here are 30 T cell receptor beta chains from one specimen sequenced in a study of T cells in Graves' hyperthyroidism and ophthalmopathy. RNA transcripts gave rise to amplified TCR beta CDR3 regions. The HTBI primer set served for first-round RT-PCR of the TCR CDR3. TCRdb ran MiXCR on the multiplex PCR reads and lists one entry per CDR3 protein. Of around 340,000 distinct CDR3 sequences in the sample, approximately 13% are singletons; the top ten hold around 25%. Source material: blood. These receptors all come from a young woman with Graves' hyperthyroidism.

In its sample, this clonotype was seen many times. The CDR3 nucleotides are TGTGCCAGCAGTGAGTTTCCTCGTGAAGCTTTCTTT. Encoded protein: CASSEFPREAFF. V is TRBV6-1 and J is TRBJ1-1; D call uncertain. Trimming removed 3 bases from V and 7 bases from J, with 9 bases in between. Germline values: CDR1 MNHNS, CDR2 SASEGT. CDR3 size: 12 residues.

This clonotype was observed many times. CDR3 sequence reads: CASSEDRNEKLFF. The CDR3 DNA follows: TGTGCCAGCAGTGAGGACAGGAATGAAAAACTGTTTTTT. The chain links TRBV12-3 or TRBV12-4 to TRBJ1-4, with 7 bases identical to TRBD1. The ends lost 5 bases at V and 5 bases at J; junction bases unmatched: 2. This CDR3 comprises 13 residues.

The sample holds many counts of this clonotype. It is unclear where the CDR3 begins or ends on the DNA, so no DNA is shown, and the CDR3 is as TCRdb lists it. The chain couples TRBV28 to TRBJ2-2; TRBD2 is taken as the D call from the table, unchecked against the DNA. Germline V gene lookup returns CDR1 MDHEN and CDR2 SYDVKM. The CDR3 totals 14 residues, both ends included. CDR3 sequence reads: CARVPGPPAGSCFF.

The rearrangement uses TRBV7-9 and TRBJ1-2; no definite D call. Looked up from germline, CDR1 is SEHNR and CDR2 is FQNEAQ (reference sequence). This CDR3 comprises 15 residues. The V gene lost 1 base and the J gene lost 4 bases, with 13 bases spanning the gap. CDR3 loop: CASSLDAAQVYGYTF. The CDR3 region has the DNA TGTGCCAGCAGCTTAGATGCTGCCCAGGTCTATGGCTACACCTTC.

This clonotype has at least ten counts. The chain couples TRBV12-3 or TRBV12-4 to TRBJ2-7; 10 nucleotides align to TRBD2. V was pared by 6 bases and J by 6 bases, with 8 bases of the junction left unmatched. This CDR3 comprises 14 residues. The DNA for the CDR3 is TGTGCCAGCAGGTATAGCGGGAGGCTCGGCGAGCAGTACTTC. As protein: CASRYSGRLGEQYF.

This clonotype appeared many times. V gene TRBV28 combines with J gene TRBJ1-1, with no clear D. The germline V gene has CDR1 MDHEN and CDR2 SYDVKM. V lost 7 bases, J lost 0 bases, and 3 bases lay in between. CDR3 length: 11 residues. The CDR3 region has the DNA TGTGCCAGCACGTTGAACACTGAAGCTTTCTTT. Translating it yields CASTLNTEAFF.

The chain carries TRBV5-1 and TRBJ2-3, with unresolved D. CDR1 and CDR2 (germline): SGHRS, YFSETQ. The CDR3 covers 10 residues. V lost 6 bases and J lost 6, with 5 bases in between. The CDR3 loop reads CASTPDTQYF. The CDR3 DNA is TGCGCCAGCACCCCGGATACGCAGTATTTT. Full variable domain (outside the CDR3, taken from reference TRBV5-1 and TRBJ2-3): KAGVTQTPRYLIKTRGQQVTLSCSPISGHRSVSWYQQTPGQGLQFLFEYFSETQRNKGNFPGRFSGRQFSNSRSEMNVSTLELGDSALYLCASTPDTQYFGPGTRLTVL.

This clonotype was counted at least ten times. The gene calls are TRBV28 and TRBJ2-7; 13 bases fit TRBD2. This CDR3 is built from 17 residues. The junction had 9 bases not matched to a gene; V was cut back by 4 bases and J by 3 bases. The germline V gene has CDR1 MDHEN and CDR2 SYDVKM. In nucleotides, the CDR3 is TGTGCCAGCAGTTCCGGGACTAGCGGGAAAGTAAACTACGAGCAGTACTTC. Translation gives CASSSGTSGKVNYEQYF.

This clonotype has ten or more counts. V usage is TRBV11-2 and J usage is TRBJ2-5; D uncertain. V lost 4 bases, J lost 0 bases, and 3 bases lay in between. The germline V gene encodes CDR1 SGHAT and CDR2 FQNNGV. The CDR3 covers 12 residues. CDR3 protein: CASSWDQETQYF. CDR3 nucleotides: TGTGCCAGCAGCTGGGACCAAGAGACCCAGTACTTC.

This clonotype came up a few times. V and J are TRBV30 and TRBJ1-6; no reliable D call. V was pared by 1 base and J by 9 bases, with 13 bases between. This CDR3 is 14 amino acids long. Germline V CDR1 and CDR2: GTSNPN, SVGIG (reference sequence). The CDR3 DNA sequence: TGTGCCTGGAGTGAAGGGCTCCTTGGTTCACCCCTCCACTTT. Translated, it gives CAWSEGLLGSPLHF.

The V gene is TRBV30, the J gene TRBJ1-1, with TRBD1 matching 7 bases. The CDR3 runs 14 residues. The germline V gene has CDR1 GTSNPN and CDR2 SVGIG (reference sequence). After removal of 3 bases from V and 2 bases from J, the junction contained 6 bases not matched to a gene. CDR3 in amino acids: CAWSGDRSNTEAFF. The CDR3 DNA reads as TGTGCCTGGAGCGGGGACAGATCAAACACTGAAGCTTTCTTT. Filled out from reference TRBV30 and TRBJ1-1, the complete variable domain reads SQTIHQWPATLVQPVGSPLSLECTVEGTSNPNLYWYRQAAGRGLQLLFYSVGIGQISSEVPQNLSASRPQDRQFILSSKKLLLSDSGFYLCAWSGDRSNTEAFFGQGTRLTVV.

Ten or more counts support this clonotype. The rearrangement uses TRBV11-2 and TRBJ2-1; D is unclear. The CDR3 has 12 amino acids. Germline CDR1 reads SGHAT; CDR2 reads FQNNGV. V was shortened by 3 bases and J by 4 bases, with 4 bases between the two germline ends. CDR3 loop: CASSLGYNEQFF. The CDR3 DNA follows: TGTGCCAGCAGCTTGGGGTACAATGAGCAGTTCTTC.

This clonotype was observed a few times. This chain connects TRBV6-1 to TRBJ1-1; TRBD1 matches at 8 bases. The CDR3 totals 17 residues. The V and J ends lost 7 bases and 1 base, in that order; junction bases with no gene match: 14. The V gene's germline CDR1 is MNHNS and CDR2 SASEGT. The CDR3 here is CASKNLRDRLGNTEAFF. The CDR3 nucleotides read TGTGCCAGCAAGAACCTCCGGGACAGGCTGGGGAACACTGAAGCTTTCTTT.

The chain combines TRBV30 with TRBJ2-2; TRBD2 aligns across 8 bases. Germline assignment: CDR1 GTSNPN and CDR2 SVGIG (reference sequence). Losses at the gene ends were 0 bases for V and 7 bases for J; bases not matched to a gene: 1. The CDR3 is 13 amino acids. The CDR3 spells CAWSVREGGELFF. In nucleotides, the CDR3 is TGTGCCTGGAGTGTACGGGAGGGCGGGGAGCTGTTTTTT. Combining the CDR3 with reference TRBV30 and TRBJ2-2 gives the whole variable domain SQTIHQWPATLVQPVGSPLSLECTVEGTSNPNLYWYRQAAGRGLQLLFYSVGIGQISSEVPQNLSASRPQDRQFILSSKKLLLSDSGFYLCAWSVREGGELFFGEGSRLTVL.

At least ten counts were recorded for this clonotype. The genes are TRBV3-1 and TRBJ2-7; TRBD1 aligns across 8 bases. Trimming took 4 bases from V and 6 from J; bases not matched to a gene: 11. The CDR3 is 15 residues long. Germline V lookup: CDR1 LGHDT, CDR2 YNNKEL (reference sequence). CDR3 amino acids: CASSLVRGTGGEQYF. CDR3 DNA: TGTGCCAGCAGCCTGGTCCGTGGGACAGGTGGCGAGCAGTACTTC.

Comments on this clonotype: A much larger clone is a single base away; this may be a read error. This rearrangement joins TRBV20-1 to TRBJ2-2; possible D gene TRBD2, 5 bases. This CDR3 comprises 15 residues. V was cut by 2 bases and J by 4 bases, with 14 bases left in between. Germline CDR1 reads DFQATT; CDR2 reads SNEGSKA (reference sequence). For the CDR3, the DNA is TGCAGTGCTAGACCCGGTTGGAGGATCACCGGGGAGCTGTTTTTT. It encodes CSARPGWRITGELFF.

The CDR3 sequence is CASSYSAGGKTQYF. The CDR3 coding sequence is TGTGCCAGCAGTTACTCAGCGGGTGGGAAGACCCAGTACTTC. This chain uses TRBV6-6 with TRBJ2-5; a weak D match, TRBD2 (6 bases). This CDR3 spans 14 amino acids. Trimming removed 0 bases from V and 6 bases from J, with 11 bases in between. Per germline, CDR1 MNHNY and CDR2 SVGAGI (reference sequence).

The table lists this clonotype with many counts. The chain uses TRBV2 and TRBJ1-1; TRBD1 might be the D (5 bases). This CDR3 comprises 13 residues. Trimming removed 5 bases at V and 3 bases at J, with 10 bases between. Per germline, CDR1 SNHLY and CDR2 FYNNEI. The DNA of the CDR3 is TGTGCCAGCAGTAGTTTGGGGGACACTGAAGCTTTCTTT. Its protein is CASSSLGDTEAFF.

This clonotype was counted many times. V usage is TRBV27 and J usage is TRBJ2-7; no reliable D call. V was cut by 8 bases and J by 7 bases, with 21 bases left in between. The CDR3 consists of 14 residues. Germline CDR1 is MNHEY and CDR2 is SMNVEV (reference sequence). This chain's CDR3 is CASLSVGQPKEQYF. The CDR3, as DNA: TGTGCCAGCCTCTCCGTGGGCCAGCCAAAAGAGCAGTACTTC.

This chain links TRBV19 with TRBJ2-3; no clear D. The germline CDR1 and CDR2 sequences are LNHDA and SQIVND (reference sequence). The V gene lost 6 bases and the J gene lost 7 bases, with 17 bases spanning the gap. The CDR3 sequence is 14 residues long. In DNA, the CDR3 is TGTGCCAGTAGCCTAACCCATCCACCAAATACGCAGTATTTT. Translation: CASSLTHPPNTQYF.

CDR3 loop: CASSQSVQAPNYGYTF. As DNA, the CDR3 is TGTGCCAGCAGCCAAAGTGTGCAAGCACCCAACTATGGCTACACCTTC. The rearrangement links TRBV14 to TRBJ1-2, with D uncertain. Germline loops: CDR1 SGHDN, CDR2 FVKESK. The CDR3 runs 16 residues. Between the trimmed V and J ends, which lost 2 bases and 2 bases, there was a span of 15 bases.

The chain has TRBV13 and TRBJ1-2; the D gene is possibly TRBD1 (6 bases). Germline-derived CDR1 and CDR2 are PRHDT and FYEKMQ (reference sequence). Trimming shortened V by 0 bases and J by 4 bases, and 6 bases separated the two germline ends. The CDR3 covers 13 residues. The CDR3 protein is CASSLGRGYGYTF. The CDR3 coding sequence is TGTGCCAGCAGCTTAGGCAGGGGCTATGGCTACACCTTC.

The chain joins TRBV12-3 or TRBV12-4 to TRBJ2-3; unclear D gene. The length of the CDR3 is 14 residues. The V and J ends lost 6 bases and 7 bases respectively, with 17 bases between them. The CDR3 sequence: CASSPMGSHNTQYF. CDR3 nucleotides: TGTGCCAGCAGCCCGATGGGTAGTCATAATACGCAGTATTTT.

This clonotype was detected a few times. J is TRBJ2-4 and V is TRBV20-1; TRBD1 matches 8 bases. Germline-derived CDR1 and CDR2 are DFQATT and SNEGSKA (reference sequence). The CDR3 length is 17 residues. Germline trimming cut 3 bases from V and 0 bases from J; bases unmatched to any gene: 10. CDR3 coding DNA: TGCAGTGCTAGGTGGAAGTACAGGGGGTCAGCCAAAAACATTCAGTACTTC. Translating gives CSARWKYRGSAKNIQYF.

Regarding this clonotype: Just one base apart from a much larger clone, this may be a read error. V and J are TRBV12-3 or TRBV12-4 and TRBJ2-2, with 8 bases identical to TRBD2. This CDR3 has 15 amino acids. The CDR3 nucleotides read TGTGCCAGCAGCCCCGGGGCTAGCGGGTTGGGGGGGCTGTTTTTT. Translating it yields CASSPGASGLGGLFF.

This clonotype was counted at least ten times. V is TRBV12-3 or TRBV12-4 and J is TRBJ2-1; 8 nucleotides match TRBD2. This CDR3 comprises 13 residues. After removal of 5 bases from V and 10 bases from J, the junction contained 7 bases not matched to a gene. CDR3 sequence reads: CASSPPAGEEQFF. As DNA, the CDR3 is TGTGCCAGCAGTCCGCCAGCGGGAGAAGAGCAGTTCTTC.

This clonotype has ten or more counts. The genes are TRBV28 and TRBJ2-1; 13 bases align to TRBD2. The CDR3 runs 18 residues. CDR1 and CDR2 (germline): MDHEN, SYDVKM. The ends lost 5 bases at V and 9 bases at J; junction bases unmatched: 16. The CDR3 sequence: CASSPYTGTSGTRGEQFF. CDR3 coding DNA: TGTGCCAGCAGTCCCTACACCGGGACTAGCGGGACCCGGGGTGAGCAGTTCTTC.

This clonotype was detected only a few times. This may be a read error, as it is one base from a much larger clone. This chain uses TRBV2 with TRBJ2-7, with TRBD2 matching over 7 bases. Germline assignment: CDR1 SNHLY and CDR2 FYNNEI. The V segment lost 6 bases and the J segment 0 bases; nucleotides outside the gene matches: 8. This CDR3 spans 15 amino acids. The CDR3 bases are TGTGCCAGCAGGGTAGGCGGGAGCGGCTCCTACGAGCAGTACTTC. Protein product: CASRVGGSGSYEQYF.

In this sample, this clonotype turned up a few times. One junction end disagrees with the germline gene, perhaps due to a read error. V usage is TRBV5-5 and J usage is TRBJ1-1; no firm D call. Germline V gene lookup returns CDR1 SGHKS and CDR2 YYEKEE (reference sequence). This CDR3 has 14 residues. The CDR3 region is CASSPGPLKTEAFF. CDR3 bases: TGTGCCAGCAGCCCCGGGCCACTGAAAACTGAAGCTTTCTTT.

This clonotype has more than one count but fewer than ten. This rearrangement joins TRBV20-1 to TRBJ2-7, with D possibly TRBD1 on 5 matching bases. V dropped 5 bases and J dropped 0 bases, with 11 bases sitting between them. CDR1 is DFQATT, CDR2 SNEGSKA, per germline (reference sequence). The CDR3 consists of 13 residues. The CDR3 loop is CSARRGLSYEQYF. The CDR3 nucleotides read TGCAGTGCTCGAAGGGGCCTCTCCTACGAGCAGTACTTC.